This TCR beta chain was found in a study of T cell changes during pregnancy in multiple sclerosis. Germline values: CDR1 MNHNS, CDR2 SASEGT. The CDR3 runs 12 residues. The germline V and J ends were trimmed by 6 bases and 11 bases, with 16 bases remaining between them. This clone is a singleton in its sample. Generated by immunoSEQ multiplex PCR, the TCRdb table keeps only in-frame clones and is missing some. In the table there are 35,000 to 50,000 clones, roughly 87% of which are singletons. The origin of this receptor is a female donor with multiple sclerosis, enrolled in a pregnancy study. Specimen: CD4+ T cells from peripheral blood mononuclear cells, collected after pregnancy. The J gene is TRBJ2-5, the V gene TRBV6-1, with D perhaps TRBD2 (5 bases). This CDR3 reads CASRTASREQYF. Here the CDR3 DNA reads TGTGCCAGCAGGACGGCCTCGAGGGAGCAGTACTTC.